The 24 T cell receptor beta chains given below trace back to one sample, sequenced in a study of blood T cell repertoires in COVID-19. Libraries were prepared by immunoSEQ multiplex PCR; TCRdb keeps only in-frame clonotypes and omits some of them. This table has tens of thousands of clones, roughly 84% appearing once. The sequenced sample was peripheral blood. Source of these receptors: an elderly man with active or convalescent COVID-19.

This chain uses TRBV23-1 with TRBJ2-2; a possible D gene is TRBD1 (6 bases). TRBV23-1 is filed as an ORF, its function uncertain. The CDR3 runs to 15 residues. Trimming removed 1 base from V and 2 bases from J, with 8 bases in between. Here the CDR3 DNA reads TGCGCCAGCAGTCAATGGACAGTAAACACCGGGGAGCTGTTTTTT. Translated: CASSQWTVNTGELFF.

Here the CDR3 DNA reads TGTGCCAGCTCCCGGGAAGGCTCCTACAATGAGCAGTTCTTC. It translates to CASSREGSYNEQFF. The chain couples TRBV18 to TRBJ2-1; TRBD2 might be the D (5 bases). This CDR3 comprises 14 residues. Germline loops: CDR1 KGHSH, CDR2 LQKENI. V lost 6 bases to trimming and J lost 0 bases, with 9 bases between them.

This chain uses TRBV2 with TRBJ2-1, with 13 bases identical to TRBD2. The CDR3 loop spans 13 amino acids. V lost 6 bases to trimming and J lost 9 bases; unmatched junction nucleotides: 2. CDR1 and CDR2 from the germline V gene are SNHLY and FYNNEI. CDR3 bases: TGTGCCAGCAGGGGACTAGCGGGGCCTGAGCAGTTCTTC. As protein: CASRGLAGPEQFF.

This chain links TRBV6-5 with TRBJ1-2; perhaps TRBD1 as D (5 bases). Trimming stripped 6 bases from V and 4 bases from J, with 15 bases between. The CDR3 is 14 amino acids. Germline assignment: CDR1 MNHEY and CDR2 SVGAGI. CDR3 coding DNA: TGTGCCAGCAGACAACCAGGGTCTGTCTATGGCTACACCTTC. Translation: CASRQPGSVYGYTF.

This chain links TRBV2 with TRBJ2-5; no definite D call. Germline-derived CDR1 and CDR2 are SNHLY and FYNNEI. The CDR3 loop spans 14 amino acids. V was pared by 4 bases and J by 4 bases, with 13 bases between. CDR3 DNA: TGTGCCAGCAGTGCGGGTTGGCCTTCAGAGACCCAGTACTTC. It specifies CASSAGWPSETQYF.

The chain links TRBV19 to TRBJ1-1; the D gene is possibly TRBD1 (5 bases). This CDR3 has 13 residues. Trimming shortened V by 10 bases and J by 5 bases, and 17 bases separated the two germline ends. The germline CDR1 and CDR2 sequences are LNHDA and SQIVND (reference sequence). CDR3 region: CATQIRGMTEAFF. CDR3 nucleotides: TGTGCCACCCAGATTCGGGGGATGACTGAAGCTTTCTTT.

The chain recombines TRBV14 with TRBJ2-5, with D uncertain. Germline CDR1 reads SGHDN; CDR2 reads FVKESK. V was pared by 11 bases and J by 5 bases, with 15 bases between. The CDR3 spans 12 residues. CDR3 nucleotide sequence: TGTGCCGGAGAACGGTTCATCGAGACCCAGTACTTC. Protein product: CAGERFIETQYF.

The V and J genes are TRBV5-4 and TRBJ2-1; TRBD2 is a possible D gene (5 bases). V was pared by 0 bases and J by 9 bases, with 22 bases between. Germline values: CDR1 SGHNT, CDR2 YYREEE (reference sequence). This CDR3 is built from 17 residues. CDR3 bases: TGTGCCAGCAGCTTGGACCTCGGGGTGGTCCGCTACGTTGAGCAGTTCTTC. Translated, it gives CASSLDLGVVRYVEQFF.

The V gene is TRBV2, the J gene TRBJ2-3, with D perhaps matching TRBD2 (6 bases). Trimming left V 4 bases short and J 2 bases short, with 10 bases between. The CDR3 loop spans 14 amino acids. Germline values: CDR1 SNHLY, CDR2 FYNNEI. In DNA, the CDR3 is TGTGCCAGCAGTGCATCTAGCGTCACAGATACGCAGTATTTT. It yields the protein CASSASSVTDTQYF. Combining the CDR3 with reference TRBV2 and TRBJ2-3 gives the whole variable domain EPEVTQTPSHQVTQMGQEVILRCVPISNHLYFYWYRQILGQKVEFLVSFYNNEISEKSEIFDDQFSVERPDGSNFTLKIRSTKLEDSAMYFCASSASSVTDTQYFGPGTRLTVL.

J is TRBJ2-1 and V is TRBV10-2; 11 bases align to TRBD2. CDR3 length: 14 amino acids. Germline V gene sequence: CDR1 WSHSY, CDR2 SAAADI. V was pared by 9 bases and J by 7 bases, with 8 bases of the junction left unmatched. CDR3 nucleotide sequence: TGCGCCAGTCACCTTAGCGGGAGGGGTAATGAGCAGTTCTTC. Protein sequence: CASHLSGRGNEQFF.

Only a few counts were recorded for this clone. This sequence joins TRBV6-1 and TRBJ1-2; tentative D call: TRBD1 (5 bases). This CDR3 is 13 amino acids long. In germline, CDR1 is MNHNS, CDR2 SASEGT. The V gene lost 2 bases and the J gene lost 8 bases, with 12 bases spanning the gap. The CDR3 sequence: CASSERWGEGYTF. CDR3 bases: TGTGCCAGCAGTGAACGGTGGGGGGAAGGCTACACCTTC.

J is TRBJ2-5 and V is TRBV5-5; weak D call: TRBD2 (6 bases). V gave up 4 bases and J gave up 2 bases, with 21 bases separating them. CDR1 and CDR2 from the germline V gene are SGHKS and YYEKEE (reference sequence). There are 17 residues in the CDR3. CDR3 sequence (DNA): TGTGCCAGCAGCGGGAGGTGGGTCCCGGAGGGGCAAGAGACCCAGTACTTC. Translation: CASSGRWVPEGQETQYF.

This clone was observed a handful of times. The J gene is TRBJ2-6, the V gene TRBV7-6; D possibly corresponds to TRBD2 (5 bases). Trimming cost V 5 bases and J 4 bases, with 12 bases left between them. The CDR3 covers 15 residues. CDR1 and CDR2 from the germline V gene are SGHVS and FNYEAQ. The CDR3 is CASSPQEAGANVLTF. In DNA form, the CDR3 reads TGTGCCAGCAGCCCGCAGGAGGCCGGGGCCAACGTCCTGACTTTC.

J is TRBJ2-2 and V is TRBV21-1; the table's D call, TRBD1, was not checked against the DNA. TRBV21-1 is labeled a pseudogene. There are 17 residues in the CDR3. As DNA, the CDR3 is TGTGCCAGCAGCAAAGCAACAGGGGAATTGGAACACCGGGGAGCTGTTTTT. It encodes CASSKATGELEHRGAVF.

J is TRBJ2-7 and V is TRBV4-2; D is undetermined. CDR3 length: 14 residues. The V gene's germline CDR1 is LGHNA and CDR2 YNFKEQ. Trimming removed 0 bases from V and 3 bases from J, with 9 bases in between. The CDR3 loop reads CASSQDTTYYEQYF. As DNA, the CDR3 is TGTGCCAGCAGCCAAGATACCACCTACTACGAGCAGTACTTC.

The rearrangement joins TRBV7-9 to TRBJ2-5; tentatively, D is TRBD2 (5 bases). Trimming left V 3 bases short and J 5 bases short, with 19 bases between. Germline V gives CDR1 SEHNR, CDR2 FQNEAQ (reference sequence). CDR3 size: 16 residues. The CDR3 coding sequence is TGTGCCAGCAGCTTCAAAAAGAGGGCCTATGGTGAGACCCAGTACTTC. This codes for CASSFKKRAYGETQYF.

The CDR3 loop is CASSPQSPGELFF. The CDR3 region has the DNA TGTGCCAGCTCACCACAGAGTCCCGGGGAGCTGTTTTTT. V usage is TRBV18 and J usage is TRBJ2-2; D not resolved. Trimming left V 1 base short and J 6 bases short, with 6 bases between. Germline V gene data show CDR1 as KGHSH and CDR2 as LQKENI. CDR3 size: 13 residues.

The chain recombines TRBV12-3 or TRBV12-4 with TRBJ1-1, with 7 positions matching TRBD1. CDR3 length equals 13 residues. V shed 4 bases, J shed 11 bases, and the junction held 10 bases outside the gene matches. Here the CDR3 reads CASSSPGTVRAFF. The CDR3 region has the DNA TGTGCCAGCAGTTCCCCCGGGACAGTGAGGGCTTTCTTT.

CDR3: CASSLQGAPYEQYF. Written as DNA, the CDR3 is TGCGCCAGCAGCTTACAGGGGGCCCCCTACGAGCAGTACTTC. The rearrangement joins TRBV5-1 to TRBJ2-7; 9 nucleotides line up with TRBD1. The CDR3 has 14 residues. With 2 bases clipped from V and 2 bases from J, the junction kept 2 bases outside the gene matches. Germline CDR1 and CDR2: SGHRS and YFSETQ.

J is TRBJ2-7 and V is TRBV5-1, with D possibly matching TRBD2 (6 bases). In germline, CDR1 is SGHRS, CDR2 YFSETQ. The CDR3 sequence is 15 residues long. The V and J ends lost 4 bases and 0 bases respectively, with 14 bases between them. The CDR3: CASSPGGGPSYEQYF. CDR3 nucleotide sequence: TGCGCCAGCAGCCCAGGTGGAGGGCCCTCCTACGAGCAGTACTTC.

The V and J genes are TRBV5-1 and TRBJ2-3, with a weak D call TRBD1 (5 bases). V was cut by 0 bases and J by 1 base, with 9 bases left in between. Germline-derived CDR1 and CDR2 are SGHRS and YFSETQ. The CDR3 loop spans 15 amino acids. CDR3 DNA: TGCGCCAGCAGCTTGGAAGACAGAGGCACAGATACGCAGTATTTT. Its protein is CASSLEDRGTDTQYF.

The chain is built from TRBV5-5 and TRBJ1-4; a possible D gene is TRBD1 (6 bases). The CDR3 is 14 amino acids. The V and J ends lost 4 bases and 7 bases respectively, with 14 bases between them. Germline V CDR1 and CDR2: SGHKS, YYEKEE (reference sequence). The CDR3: CASSRAGAGEKLFF. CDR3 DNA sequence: TGTGCCAGCAGCCGCGCAGGGGCTGGTGAAAAACTGTTTTTT.

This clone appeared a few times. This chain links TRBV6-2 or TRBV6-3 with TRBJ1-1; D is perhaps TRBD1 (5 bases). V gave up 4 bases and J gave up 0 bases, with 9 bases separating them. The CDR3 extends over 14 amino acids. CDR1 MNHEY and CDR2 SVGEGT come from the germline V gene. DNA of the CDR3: TGTGCCAGCAGTTCGGACACGCTGAACACTGAAGCTTTCTTT. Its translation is CASSSDTLNTEAFF.

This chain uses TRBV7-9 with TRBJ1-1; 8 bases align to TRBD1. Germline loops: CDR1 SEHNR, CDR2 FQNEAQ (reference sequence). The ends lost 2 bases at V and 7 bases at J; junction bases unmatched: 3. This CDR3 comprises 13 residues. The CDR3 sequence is CASSLQGAFEAFF. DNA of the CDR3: TGTGCCAGCAGCTTACAGGGGGCTTTTGAAGCTTTCTTT.